This T cell receptor beta chain was documented in a study of blood T cell repertoires in COVID-19 (dated by TCRdb to between 2020 and 2021). A note on the overall study: Samples from collaborators originated in the United States, Italy and Spain and spanned both the acute and convalescent phases of COVID-19. The repertoires were released in a freely available public database intended as a resource for research on the immune response to SARS-CoV-2. The samples were drawn from two sources: the first 160 participants of the ongoing ImmuneRACE study, and fewer than 1,500 subjects contributed by 6 global collaborators. The dataset comprised deeply sampled blood TCRbeta repertoires from subjects exposed to, actively infected with, or recovered from COVID-19. Sample metadata almost always included a de-identified subject ID, COVID-19 status, age in years and sex. Where available, HLA class I and class II types were taken from metadata supplied by the sample provider and were not determined by assay-based typing. The material from the prospective study consisted of cDNA or gDNA derived from T cells, B-cell-depleted T cells, or PBMCs. What the work shows at the level of the full study, not this receptor alone: Clinical and demographic metadata were provided uncurated, with the amount varying by source and participant.

With regard to this clone: Its target antigen remains unknown. No per-base quality is available; no much larger clone lies one base away.

TCRbeta CDR3 regions were amplified from genomic DNA using the immunoSEQ Assay, a bias-controlled multiplex PCR. In the authors' own workflow: The number of nucleated cells in each sample was estimated by amplification of reference gene primers within the assay. To quantify the absolute abundance of each unique TCRbeta CDR3 rearrangement, sequence reads were collapsed and filtered. For each sample, productive Simpson clonality was calculated as the square root of Simpson's diversity index over productive rearrangements. TCRdb provides this immuneACCESS table in a form limited to in-frame rearrangements. Some clones are lacking; in checked studies, under half of them reflect an unresolved V gene, and why the rest are absent is not known. That table supplies the V and J calls and clone size; D and trimming were determined from the DNA. This sample has about 310,000 clones in its table, and around 86% of those were observed once. 1% of the sample is taken by the ten largest.

Whole blood was collected in K2EDTA tubes by collaborating institutions according to the institutions' own protocols. Collaborator samples were shipped for TCRbeta analysis as frozen whole blood, isolated PBMCs, or DNA extracted from either sample type. The CDR3 covers 16 residues, taking in both the cysteine and the phenylalanine. Only the CDR3 portion is preserved as DNA: 48 bases, with reading frame beginning at the first base. V is cut back by 6 bases and J by 0 bases, with 10 bases in the junction unmatched. In the germline V gene, CDR1 corresponds to MDHEN and CDR2 to SYDVKM. The clonotype comes from a man aged 45-60 years with active or convalescent COVID-19. Source material: peripheral blood. The sequence is built from TRBV28 and TRBJ1-1; TRBD1 lines up with 7 middle nucleotides. CDR3 sequence: CASRTGQVYMNTEAFF. The nucleotide sequence reads as follows: TGTGCCAGCAGGACCGGACAGGTTTACATGAACACTGAAGCTTTCTTT.